This T cell receptor (beta chain) was profiled in a study of T cells after yellow fever vaccination. Study context: Preparation of fractions with low cell numbers was performed using SMART-Seq v4 Ultra Low Input.

The CDR3 sequence is 15 residues long. Germline CDR1 is DFQATT and CDR2 is SNEGSKA (reference sequence). V was trimmed by 5 bases and J by 0 bases, leaving 14 bases between them. TCRdb reprocessed the 5' RACE reads via MiXCR and lists one record per CDR3 protein. The sample holds 500,000 to 650,000 distinct CDR3 sequences, roughly 12% seen once. In this sample, this clonotype turned up a few times. This receptor was taken from a man aged 25-40 years who received the YFV17D yellow fever vaccine. The chain carries TRBV20-1 and TRBJ2-1; D may be TRBD1 or TRBD2 (5 bases each). This material consisted of PBMCs, taken on the day of the yellow fever booster vaccination. The CDR3 sequence is CSAWDGISSYNEQFF. The CDR3 DNA reads TGCAGTGCTTGGGACGGAATTAGCTCCTACAATGAGCAGTTCTTC.